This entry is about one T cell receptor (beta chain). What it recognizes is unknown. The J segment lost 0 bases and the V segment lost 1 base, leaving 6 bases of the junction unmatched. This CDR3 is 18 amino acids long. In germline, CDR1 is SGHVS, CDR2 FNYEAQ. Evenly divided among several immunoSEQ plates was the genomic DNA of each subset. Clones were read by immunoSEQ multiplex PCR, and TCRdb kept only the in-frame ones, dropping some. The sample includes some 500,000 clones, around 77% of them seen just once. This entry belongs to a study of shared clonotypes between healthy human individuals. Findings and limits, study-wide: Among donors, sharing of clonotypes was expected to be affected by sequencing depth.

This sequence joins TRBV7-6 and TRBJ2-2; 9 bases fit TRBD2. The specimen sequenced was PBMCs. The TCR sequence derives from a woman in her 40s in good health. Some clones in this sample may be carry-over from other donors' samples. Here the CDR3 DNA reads TGTGCCAGCAGCTTAGTCCCTAGCGGGGCCTCGAACACCGGGGAGCTGTTTTTT. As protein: CASSLVPSGASNTGELFF.